This TCR beta chain was sequenced in a study of CD8 T cells in Susac syndrome. Random-hexamer reverse transcription was applied to about 0.5 to 1 ug RNA. TCRdb itself ran the immunoSEQ multiplex PCR reads through MiXCR, one entry per CDR3 protein. The sample holds 100,000 to 150,000 distinct CDR3 sequences, approximately 93% seen once. The CDR3 is made up of 17 amino acids. Trimming removed 0 bases at V and 3 bases at J, with 15 bases between. The germline CDR1 and CDR2 sequences are LNHNV and YYDKDF (reference sequence). The TCR originated in a human donor with multiple sclerosis. The chain employs TRBV15 and TRBJ2-4, with D possibly TRBD2 on 5 matching bases. The specimen was CD8+ T cells from PBMCs. CDR3 in amino acids: CATSRESPWAGKNIQYF. In DNA, the CDR3 is TGTGCCACCAGCAGAGAATCCCCGTGGGCGGGCAAAAACATTCAGTACTTC.